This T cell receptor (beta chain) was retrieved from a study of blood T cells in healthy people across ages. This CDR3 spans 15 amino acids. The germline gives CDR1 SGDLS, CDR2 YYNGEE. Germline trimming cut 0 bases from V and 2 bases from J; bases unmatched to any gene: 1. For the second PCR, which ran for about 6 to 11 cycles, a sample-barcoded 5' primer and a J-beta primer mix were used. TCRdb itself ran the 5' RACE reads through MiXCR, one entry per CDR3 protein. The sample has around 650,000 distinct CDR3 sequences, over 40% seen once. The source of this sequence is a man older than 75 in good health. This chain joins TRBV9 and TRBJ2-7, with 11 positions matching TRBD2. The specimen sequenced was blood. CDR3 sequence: CASSVGLAGPYEQYF. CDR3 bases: TGTGCCAGCAGCGTAGGACTAGCGGGACCCTACGAGCAGTACTTC.